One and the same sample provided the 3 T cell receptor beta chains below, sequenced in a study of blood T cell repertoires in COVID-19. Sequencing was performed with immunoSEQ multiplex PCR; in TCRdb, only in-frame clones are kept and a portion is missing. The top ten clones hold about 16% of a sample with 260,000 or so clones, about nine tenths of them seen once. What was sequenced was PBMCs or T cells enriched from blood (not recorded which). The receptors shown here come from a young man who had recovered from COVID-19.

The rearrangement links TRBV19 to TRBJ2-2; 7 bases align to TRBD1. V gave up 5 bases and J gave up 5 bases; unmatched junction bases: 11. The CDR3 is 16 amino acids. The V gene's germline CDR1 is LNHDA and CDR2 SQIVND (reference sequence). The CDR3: CASSLRTGWPTGELFF. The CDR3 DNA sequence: TGTGCCAGTAGTCTTAGGACAGGTTGGCCAACCGGGGAGCTGTTTTTT.

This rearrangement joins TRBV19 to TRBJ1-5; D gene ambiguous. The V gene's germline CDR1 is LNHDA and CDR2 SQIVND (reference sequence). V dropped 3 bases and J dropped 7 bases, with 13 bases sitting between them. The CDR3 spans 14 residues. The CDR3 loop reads CASSMSPSGQPQHF. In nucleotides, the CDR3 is TGTGCCAGTAGTATGTCGCCGTCCGGGCAGCCCCAGCATTTT.

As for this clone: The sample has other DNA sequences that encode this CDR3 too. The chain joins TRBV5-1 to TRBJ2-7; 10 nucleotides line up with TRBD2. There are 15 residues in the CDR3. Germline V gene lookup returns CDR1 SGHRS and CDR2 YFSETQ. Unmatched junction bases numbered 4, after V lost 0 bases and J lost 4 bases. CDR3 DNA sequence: TGCGCCAGCAGCTTGGCCGCTAGCGGGAGTTACGAGCAGTACTTC. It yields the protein CASSLAASGSYEQYF.